The rows below give T cell receptor beta chains drawn from one sample of a study of T cell repertoires in cytomegalovirus infection. MiXCR was run by TCRdb on the reads, yielding one entry per CDR3 protein. The sample includes approximately 250,000 distinct CDR3 sequences, 6.5% of them seen just once. Sequenced input: PBMCs. The receptors shown here come from a human donor in good health (CMV status not recorded). Some clones in this sample may be carry-over from other donors' samples. CDR3s include the opening cysteine and the closing phenylalanine or tryptophan. D genes are given only for firm matches. The size field is filled for only some rows; it gives once, few, many or a size class.

J gene,D gene,V gene,clone size,CDR3 protein,CDR3 DNA
TRBJ2-1,TRBD1,TRBV29-1,many,CSVVRGRPKELYNEQFF,TGCAGCGTTGTTAGGGGGCGGCCCAAGGAACTTTACAATGAGCAGTTCTTC
TRBJ2-7,TRBD1,TRBV6-2/TRBV6-3,many,CASSLSRDSRGYEQYF,TGTGCCAGCAGTCTAAGCCGGGACAGCCGCGGGTACGAGCAGTACTTC
TRBJ1-4,-,TRBV7-2,many,CASSLGGTNEKLFF,TGTGCCAGCAGCTTAGGCGGAACTAATGAAAAACTGTTTTTT
TRBJ1-6,-,TRBV7-3,many,CASRGGSYNSPLHF,TGTGCCAGCAGGGGGGGCTCCTATAATTCACCCCTCCACTTT
TRBJ1-6,TRBD1,TRBV7-2,many,CASSLKDRALFGSPLHF,TGTGCCAGCAGCTTAAAGGACAGGGCCTTGTTCGGTTCACCCCTCCACTTT
TRBJ2-1,TRBD1,TRBV7-2,many,CASSASQQGKSSYNEQFF,TGTGCCAGCAGCGCCAGTCAACAGGGGAAGAGCTCCTACAATGAGCAGTTCTTC
TRBJ2-2,-,TRBV5-1,many,CASSPLRQTNTGELFF,TGCGCCAGCAGCCCCCTCAGACAAACGAACACCGGGGAGCTGTTTTTT
TRBJ2-7,-,TRBV28,few,CASATGGRAYEQYF,TGTGCCAGCGCGACTGGGGGGCGCGCTTACGAGCAGTACTTC
TRBJ2-1,TRBD2,TRBV28,many,CASSLTSGGDNEQFF,TGTGCCAGCAGTTTGACTAGCGGGGGGGACAATGAGCAGTTCTTC
TRBJ1-1,TRBD1,TRBV7-2,many,CASSDRVGSTEAFF,TGTGCCAGCAGCGACAGGGTCGGCAGCACTGAAGCTTTCTTT
TRBJ1-1,-,TRBV29-1,many,CSVVRQWEAFF,TGCAGCGTTGTGAGGCAGTGGGAAGCTTTCTTT
TRBJ1-4,-,TRBV7-2,many,CASSLEAGGREKLFF,TGTGCCAGCAGCTTAGAGGCGGGTGGGCGTGAAAAACTGTTTTTT
TRBJ2-3,TRBD1,TRBV7-2,many,CASSLATGATDTQYF,TGTGCCAGCAGCTTAGCGACAGGGGCCACAGATACGCAGTATTTT
TRBJ2-7,-,TRBV12-3/TRBV12-4,-,CASSFRNPGVSYEQYF,TGTGCCAGCAGTTTTAGAAATCCGGGGGTCTCCTACGAGCAGTACTTC
TRBJ1-5,TRBD1,TRBV23-1,many,CASNHGQGTNQPQHF,TGCGCCAGCAACCACGGACAGGGGACCAATCAGCCCCAGCATTTT
TRBJ2-7,-,TRBV7-8,many,CASSFQGLYEQYF,TGTGCCAGCAGCTTTCAGGGGCTCTACGAGCAGTACTTC
TRBJ1-1,-,TRBV5-1,few,CASSLRFGSTEAFF,TGCGCCAGCAGCTTGCGGTTCGGGAGCACTGAAGCTTTCTTT
TRBJ1-1,-,TRBV11-3,many,CARAGGLLEAFF,TGTGCCAGGGCCGGGGGCCTTTTGGAAGCTTTCTTT
TRBJ1-1,-,TRBV29-1,many,CSAPTENTEAFF,TGCAGCGCCCCTACAGAGAACACTGAAGCTTTCTTT
TRBJ2-2,-,TRBV6-6,many,CASSATGPKPGELFF,TGTGCCAGCAGTGCCACGGGACCGAAACCCGGGGAGCTGTTTTTT
TRBJ2-1,-,TRBV28,many,CASSLSGAYEQFF,TGTGCCAGCAGTTTGTCCGGGGCGTATGAGCAGTTCTTC
TRBJ2-7,-,TRBV20-1,many,CSVSGTGSYEQYF,TGCAGTGTTAGCGGGACAGGGTCCTACGAGCAGTACTTC
TRBJ1-6,-,TRBV10-3,many,CAISNTGPGSPLHF,TGTGCCATCAGCAACACAGGGCCGGGCTCACCCCTCCACTTT
TRBJ2-7,-,TRBV10-3,many,CAIIGTRGEQYF,TGTGCCATCATTGGGACTCGGGGAGAGCAGTACTTC
TRBJ2-1,-,TRBV15,-,CATSRDLGAANEQFF,TGTGCCACCAGCAGAGATCTTGGGGCGGCCAATGAGCAGTTCTTC
TRBJ2-7,-,TRBV20-1,many,CSARRDARAYEQYF,TGCAGTGCTCGACGGGACGCCCGAGCCTACGAGCAGTACTTC
TRBJ1-2,-,TRBV29-1,few,CSVYPAGRYGYTF,TGCAGCGTTTACCCCGCAGGCCGGTATGGCTACACCTTC
TRBJ1-1,TRBD1,TRBV20-1,many,CSAKTGQGTNTEAFF,TGCAGTGCTAAAACGGGACAGGGGACGAACACTGAAGCTTTCTTT
TRBJ2-5,-,TRBV7-8,many,CASSSVGETQYF,TGTGCCAGCAGCTCGGTAGGAGAGACCCAGTACTTC
TRBJ2-5,-,TRBV7-2,medium-sized,CASSQLGWEQETQYF,TGTGCCAGCAGCCAACTCGGCTGGGAGCAAGAGACCCAGTACTTC
TRBJ1-1,-,TRBV10-3,many,CAISESRTARNTEAFF,TGTGCCATCAGTGAGTCTAGGACGGCCAGGAACACTGAAGCTTTCTTT
TRBJ2-5,-,TRBV20-1,many,CSAEVAGPGGETQYF,TGCAGTGCCGAGGTCGCGGGGCCCGGAGGGGAGACCCAGTACTTC
TRBJ2-3,-,TRBV20-1,few,CSARGGVGGTDTQYF,TGCAGTGCTAGAGGTGGCGTAGGGGGCACAGATACGCAGTATTTT
TRBJ2-5,-,TRBV9,-,CASSARGSGQETQYF,TGTGCCAGCAGCGCCCGGGGAAGTGGGCAAGAGACCCAGTACTTC
TRBJ1-1,TRBD1,TRBV20-1,many,CSAFIQGANTAAFF,TGCAGTGCCTTTATACAGGGGGCGAACACTGCGGCTTTCTTT
TRBJ1-5,TRBD1,TRBV28,few,CASSLIGGDQPQHF,TGTGCCAGCAGTTTAATAGGGGGCGACCAGCCCCAGCATTTT
TRBJ2-7,TRBD2,TRBV29-1,many,CSVGPGTSGLEQYF,TGCAGCGTTGGCCCCGGGACTAGCGGCCTCGAGCAGTACTTC
TRBJ2-5,-,TRBV29-1,few,CSAGATGAETQYF,TGCAGCGCTGGGGCTACAGGTGCTGAGACCCAGTACTTC
TRBJ2-5,TRBD2,TRBV20-1,-,CSARDGTSGGAKGETQYF,TGCAGTGCTAGAGATGGGACTAGCGGGGGGGCTAAGGGAGAGACCCAGTACTTC
TRBJ2-5,TRBD2,TRBV7-9,-,CASSRGLAETQYF,TGTGCCAGCAGCCGTGGACTAGCGGAGACCCAGTACTTC
TRBJ2-1,-,TRBV14,many,CASQGGNNEQFF,TGTGCCAGCCAGGGGGGTAACAATGAGCAGTTCTTC
TRBJ2-1,TRBD2,TRBV7-3,-,CASSLGGFAGDEQFF,TGTGCCAGCAGCTTAGGGGGGTTCGCGGGGGATGAGCAGTTCTTC
TRBJ1-1,-,TRBV19,few,CASSIRPLNTEAFF,TGTGCCAGTAGTATTCGGCCCCTGAACACTGAAGCTTTCTTT
TRBJ2-1,TRBD1,TRBV14,many,CASSRLGTEYNEQFF,TGTGCCAGCAGCCGACTCGGGACAGAATACAATGAGCAGTTCTTC
TRBJ1-2,-,TRBV29-1,-,CSVEDVRGNYGYTF,TGCAGCGTTGAAGATGTAAGAGGGAACTATGGCTACACCTTC